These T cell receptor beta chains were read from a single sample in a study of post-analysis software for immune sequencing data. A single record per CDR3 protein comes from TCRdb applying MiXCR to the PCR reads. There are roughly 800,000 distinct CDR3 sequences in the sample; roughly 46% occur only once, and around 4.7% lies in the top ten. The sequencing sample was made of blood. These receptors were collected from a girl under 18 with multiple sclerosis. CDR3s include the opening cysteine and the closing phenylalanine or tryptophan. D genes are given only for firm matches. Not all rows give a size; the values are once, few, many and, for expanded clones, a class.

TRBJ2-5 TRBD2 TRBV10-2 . CASSDSAGRETQYF TGCGCCAGCAGTGACTCAGCGGGAAGAGAGACCCAGTACTTC
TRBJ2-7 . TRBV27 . CASSPWTQAYEQYF TGTGCCAGCAGTCCCTGGACCCAAGCCTACGAGCAGTACTTC
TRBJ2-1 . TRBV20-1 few CSARAYNYNEQFF TGCAGTGCTAGAGCCTACAACTACAATGAGCAGTTCTTC
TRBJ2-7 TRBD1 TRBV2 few CASSDWDRGSPEQYF TGTGCCAGCAGTGATTGGGACAGGGGTAGTCCCGAGCAGTACTTC
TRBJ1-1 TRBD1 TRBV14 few CAGSLAGGKDTEAFF TGTGCCGGCAGCCTGGCAGGGGGCAAGGACACTGAAGCTTTCTTT
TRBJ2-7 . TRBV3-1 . CASSQEGGQLRSYEQYF TGTGCCAGCAGCCAAGAAGGAGGACAGCTCCGGTCCTACGAGCAGTACTTC
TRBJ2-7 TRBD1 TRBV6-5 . CASSYSDRAMDEQYF TGTGCCAGCAGTTACTCTGACAGGGCCATGGACGAGCAGTACTTC
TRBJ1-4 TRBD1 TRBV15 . CATSRDSYPGTGDEKLFF TGTGCCACCAGCAGAGATAGTTACCCGGGGACAGGCGATGAAAAACTGTTTTTT
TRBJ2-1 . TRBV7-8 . CASSRRGQASNEQFF TGTGCCAGCAGCCGTCGGGGGCAGGCCTCTAATGAGCAGTTCTTC
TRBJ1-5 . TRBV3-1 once CASSQDTGYSNQPQHF TGTGCCAGCAGCCAAGACACAGGCTATAGCAATCAGCCCCAGCATTTT
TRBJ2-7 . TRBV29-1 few CSVEASHRPYEQYF TGCAGCGTTGAGGCCTCCCACAGGCCCTACGAGCAGTACTTC
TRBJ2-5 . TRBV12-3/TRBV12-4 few CASSFATGKETQYF TGTGCCAGCAGTTTCGCCACAGGCAAAGAGACCCAGTACTTC
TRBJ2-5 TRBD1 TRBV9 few CASSTRTGAGETQYF TGTGCCAGCAGCACCCGGACAGGGGCGGGGGAGACCCAGTACTTC
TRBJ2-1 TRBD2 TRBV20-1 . CSARGVAGGTGNEQFF TGCAGTGCTAGGGGGGTAGCGGGAGGAACGGGCAATGAGCAGTTCTTC
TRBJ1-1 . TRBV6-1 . CASSDDPFQAFF TGTGCCAGCAGTGACGACCCGTTCCAAGCTTTCTTT
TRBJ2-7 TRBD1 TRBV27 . CASSSRQGSDEQYF TGTGCCAGCAGTTCCAGACAGGGTAGCGACGAGCAGTACTTC
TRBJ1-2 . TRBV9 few CASSVEAWGGYTF TGTGCCAGCAGCGTAGAGGCTTGGGGGGGCTACACCTTC
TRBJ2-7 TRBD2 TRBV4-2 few CASSQPTGLEVPYEQYF TGTGCCAGCAGCCAACCTACGGGACTAGAAGTCCCCTACGAGCAGTACTTC
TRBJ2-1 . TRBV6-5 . CAGSYSSGASSYNEQFF TGTGCCGGCAGTTACTCTTCCGGGGCAAGCTCCTACAATGAGCAGTTCTTC
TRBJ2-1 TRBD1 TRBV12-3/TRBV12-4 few CASSPPTGGSLIEQFF TGTGCCAGCAGCCCGCCGACAGGGGGCAGCCTCATTGAGCAGTTCTTC
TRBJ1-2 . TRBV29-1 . CSVAGREGPYGYTF TGCAGCGTTGCCGGGCGGGAAGGACCCTATGGCTACACCTTC
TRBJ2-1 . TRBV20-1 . CSAPTPNEQFF TGCAGTGCTCCCACCCCCAATGAGCAGTTCTTC
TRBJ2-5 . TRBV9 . CASSGGFGEGGETQYF TGTGCCAGCAGTGGCGGTTTTGGGGAGGGGGGAGAGACCCAGTACTTC
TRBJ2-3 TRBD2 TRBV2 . CASSLLPAGTTDTQYF TGTGCCAGCAGTCTCTTGCCAGCGGGAACAACAGATACGCAGTATTTT
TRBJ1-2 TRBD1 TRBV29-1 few CSVVPGTGGDFGYTF TGCAGCGTTGTCCCCGGGACAGGGGGCGATTTTGGCTACACCTTC
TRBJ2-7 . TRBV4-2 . CASSQVGDFTYEQYF TGTGCCAGCAGCCAAGTTGGGGACTTCACCTACGAGCAGTACTTC
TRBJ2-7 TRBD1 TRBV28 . CASRTPGGSYEQYF TGTGCCAGCAGGACTCCAGGGGGAAGCTACGAGCAGTACTTC
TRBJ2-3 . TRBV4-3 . CASSQEYGGFTDTQYF TGCGCCAGCAGCCAAGAATACGGGGGTTTCACAGATACGCAGTATTTT
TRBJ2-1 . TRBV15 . CATGGMYNEQFF TGTGCCACCGGAGGAATGTACAATGAGCAGTTCTTC
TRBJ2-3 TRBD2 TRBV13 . CASTETSAEEDTQYF TGTGCCAGCACCGAGACTAGCGCCGAGGAAGATACGCAGTATTTT
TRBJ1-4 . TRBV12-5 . CASGWGSQLFF TGTGCTAGTGGTTGGGGCAGCCAACTGTTTTTT
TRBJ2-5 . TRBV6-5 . CASRYRSYNEQYF TGTGCCAGCAGGTACAGGAGTTACAATGAGCAGTACTTC
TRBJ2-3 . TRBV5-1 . CASSLFITDTQYF TGCGCCAGCAGCTTGTTCATCACAGATACGCAGTATTTT
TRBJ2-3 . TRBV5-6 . CASSFTASEIGDTQYF TGTGCCAGCAGCTTTACGGCTAGCGAGATAGGGGATACGCAGTATTTT
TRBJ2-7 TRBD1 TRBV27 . CASSPRQGVREQYF TGTGCAAGCAGTCCCCGACAGGGTGTCAGGGAGCAGTACTTC
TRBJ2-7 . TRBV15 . CATSREGAGYEQYF TGTGCCACCAGCAGAGAGGGGGCGGGCTACGAGCAGTACTTC
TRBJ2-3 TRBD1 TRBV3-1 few CASSRRDSFSTDTQYF TGTGCCAGCAGCCGTCGGGACAGCTTTAGCACAGATACGCAGTATTTT
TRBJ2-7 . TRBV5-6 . CASSLMAPGWYEQYF TGTGCCAGCAGCTTAATGGCCCCAGGATGGTACGAGCAGTACTTC
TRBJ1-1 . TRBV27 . CASSRARTLDTEAFF TGTGCCAGCAGTCGCGCCAGAACCTTGGACACTGAAGCTTTCTTT
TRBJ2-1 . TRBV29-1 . CSVEGRASSYNEQFF TGCAGCGTTGAAGGGCGGGCCAGCTCCTACAATGAGCAGTTCTTC